The text below deals with one TCR beta chain. As yet, its antigen is unknown. CDR3 length: 13 residues. Per germline, CDR1 LNHDA and CDR2 SQIVND (reference sequence). V lost 6 bases and J 5 bases, leaving 11 bases between the germline ends. This sample was taken from a study of type 1 regulatory T cells. TCRdb redid the calling of the reads with MiXCR, one entry per CDR3 protein. The data contain about 68,000 distinct CDR3 sequences, 50% to 70% of them singletons. The sample consisted of cultured T cells, either the whole culture or a sorted T cell fraction (not recorded which). Subset reported: Tr1-enriched cell product generated in vitro against host alloantigens. The chain joins TRBV19 to TRBJ2-1; tentatively, D is TRBD1 (6 bases). The sequence was collected from a human donor in good health. CDR3 nucleotide sequence: TGTGCCAGTAGAGTACAGGGAAACAATGAGCAGTTCTTC. This encodes CASRVQGNNEQFF.